This TCR beta chain was obtained from a study of cytomegalovirus exposure and HLA in healthy donors. Study outcomes and limitations: In the analysis, some V segments, TRBV6-2 and TRBV6-3 included, were excluded as indistinguishable. The availability of immune exposure information extended only to CMV serostatus. In vitro data verified a few CMV-associated chains as specific for CMV antigens.

It was with 60 Vbeta and 13 Jbeta primers that the PCR ran. Produced via immunoSEQ multiplex PCR; TCRdb's table is partial and in-frame only. The sample holds over 200,000 clones, more than 60% seen once. This clone was recorded a few times. Its antigen is still unknown. The CDR3 is made up of 17 amino acids. Trimming pared 3 bases from V and 0 bases from J, leaving 12 bases between. Germline loops: CDR1 MNHNS, CDR2 SASEGT. The chain is built from TRBV6-1 and TRBJ2-6; unclear D gene. The sample consisted of PBMCs. The sequence was collected from a woman aged 60 to 75 in good health and CMV-seropositive. CDR3 in amino acids: CASSDRVIPSGANVLTF. In nucleotides, the CDR3 is TGTGCCAGCAGTGATCGGGTCATCCCCTCTGGGGCCAACGTCCTGACTTTC.